These 5 T cell receptor beta chains came from one sample sequenced in a study of radiotherapy plus CTLA-4 blockade in lung cancer. This table comes from immunoSEQ multiplex PCR, and its TCRdb copy is limited to in-frame clones, with some not included. In the table there are about 45,000 clones, approximately 62% of which are singletons. This sample comprised peripheral blood, obtained from a patient treated with radiotherapy plus ipilimumab. These receptors all come from a human donor with non-small cell lung cancer who had a partial response to radiotherapy plus ipilimumab.

In this sample, this clone turned up a few times. V gene TRBV6-1 combines with J gene TRBJ2-3; TRBD2 matches at 10 bases. Germline V lookup: CDR1 MNHNS, CDR2 SASEGT. The V segment lost 5 bases and the J segment 1 base; nucleotides outside the gene matches: 3. This CDR3 has 15 amino acids. CDR3 sequence (DNA): TGTGCCAGCAGTTGGACTAGCGGAGGCACAGATACGCAGTATTTT. Translating it yields CASSWTSGGTDTQYF.

The chain employs TRBV30 and TRBJ1-1; D might be TRBD1 (5 bases). The V end lost 0 bases, the J end lost 0 bases, and 14 bases lay between the germline ends. Looked up from germline, CDR1 is GTSNPN and CDR2 is SVGIG (reference sequence). This CDR3 has 16 residues. CDR3 in amino acids: CAWSVRGGYMNTEAFF. CDR3 nucleotides: TGTGCCTGGAGTGTACGGGGGGGGTATATGAACACTGAAGCTTTCTTT.

This sequence joins TRBV4-3 and TRBJ1-1, with unresolved D. Looked up from germline, CDR1 is LGHNA and CDR2 is YSLEER. The CDR3 sequence is 16 residues long. V was trimmed by 4 bases and J by 6 bases, leaving 21 bases between them. The CDR3, as DNA: TGCGCCAGCAGCCCTAGAAACGAGGCCCTTAGCCCTGAAGCTTTCTTT. It specifies CASSPRNEALSPEAFF.

In this sample, this clone turned up a few times. The chain couples TRBV2 to TRBJ1-4; TRBD1 is a possible D gene (5 bases). CDR1 is SNHLY and CDR2 is FYNNEI in the germline V gene. This CDR3 is built from 14 residues. With 7 bases removed from V and 5 bases from J, the gap between germline ends came to 14 bases. CDR3 amino acids: CASKAGTVNEKLFF. CDR3 DNA: TGTGCCAGCAAGGCCGGGACTGTGAATGAAAAACTGTTTTTT.

J is TRBJ1-5 and V is TRBV7-6; D gene ambiguous. Trimming took off 3 bases at V and 3 bases at J, with 9 bases between the two ends. The V gene's germline CDR1 is SGHVS and CDR2 FNYEAQ. The CDR3 has 14 amino acids. CDR3 residues: CASSFAGNNQPQHF. The CDR3 nucleotides read TGTGCCAGCAGCTTTGCAGGAAACAATCAGCCCCAGCATTTT.